Listed here are 2 T cell receptor beta chains from one sample, sequenced in a study of glioma-infiltrating T cells after dendritic cell vaccination. This table comes from immunoSEQ multiplex PCR, and its TCRdb copy is limited to in-frame clones, with some not included. Of some 87,000 clones listed, under 90% are singletons. This material consisted of blood, taken before dendritic cell vaccination. These receptor sequences come from a human donor with glioblastoma.

As DNA, the CDR3 is TGTGCCAGCAGTGGAACAGGGATAAACATTCAGTACTTC. It codes for CASSGTGINIQYF. The chain links TRBV6-1 to TRBJ2-4, with a weak D call TRBD1 (6 bases). The ends were cut back, 4 bases at V and 6 bases at J, with 10 bases in the middle. Germline CDR1 MNHNS, CDR2 SASEGT. The CDR3 has 13 amino acids.

The count of this clone is one. The rearrangement joins TRBV5-6 to TRBJ1-5; the D is unclear. The CDR3 covers 15 residues. Germline V gene lookup returns CDR1 SGHDT and CDR2 YYEEEE. Trimming left V 2 bases short and J 0 bases short, with 9 bases between. The CDR3 loop is CASSFGQYSNQPQHF. In DNA, the CDR3 is TGTGCCAGCAGCTTTGGGCAGTATAGCAATCAGCCCCAGCATTTT.